The rows below give T cell receptor beta chains drawn from one sample of a study of human T cells and chemical hapten exposure. MiXCR was run by TCRdb on the RACE reads, yielding one entry per CDR3 protein. The table lists roughly 130,000 distinct CDR3 sequences, more than 7.5% of them singletons. The sample was whole blood. These receptor sequences come from a male donor in good health. Some clones in this sample may be carry-over from other donors' samples. The CDR3 runs from the conserved cysteine through the conserved F or W. A D gene is named only where the DNA matches it firmly. A row's size may be missing; if present it is once, few, many or a size class.

j_call	v_call	clone_size	d_call	cdr3_aa	cdr3_nt
TRBJ2-7	TRBV27	few	TRBD2	CASSLGSGDYTYEQYF	TGTGCCAGCAGTTTAGGCTCGGGGGACTACACCTACGAGCAGTACTTC
TRBJ2-3	TRBV7-9	many	TRBD2	CASSYPSGLGASTDTQYF	TGTGCCAGCAGCTACCCTAGCGGACTTGGGGCTAGCACAGATACGCAGTATTTT
TRBJ1-2	TRBV6-6	few	TRBD1	CASSQAKDRTNYGYTF	TGTGCCAGCAGTCAAGCCAAGGACAGGACTAACTATGGCTACACCTTC
TRBJ1-1	TRBV10-3	NA	NA	CAISGKTSVGNTEAFF	TGTGCCATCAGTGGTAAAACAAGTGTAGGGAACACTGAAGCTTTCTTT
TRBJ2-1	TRBV2	NA	NA	CASSGPPGAYNEQFF	TGTGCCAGCAGTGGGCCTCCGGGCGCTTACAATGAGCAGTTCTTC
TRBJ1-1	TRBV6-6	many	TRBD1	CASRTEGGGNTEAFF	TGTGCCAGCAGGACCGAGGGAGGGGGCAACACTGAAGCTTTCTTT
TRBJ2-3	TRBV27	few	TRBD1	CASSLGQGGFPDTQYF	TGTGCCAGCAGTTTAGGACAGGGAGGCTTTCCAGATACGCAGTATTTT
TRBJ2-1	TRBV24-1	few	TRBD2	CATSDSTSGSQILSPYNEQFF	TGTGCCACCAGTGATTCCACTAGCGGGAGCCAAATTTTATCCCCCTACAATGAGCAGTTCTTC
TRBJ1-6	TRBV6-5	few	TRBD1	CASSKGGLVPQPLHF	TGTGCCAGCAGTAAAGGGGGCCTAGTACCCCAACCCCTCCACTTT
TRBJ2-5	TRBV20-1	many	NA	CSAWGRVETQYF	TGCAGTGCTTGGGGCAGGGTAGAGACCCAGTACTTC
TRBJ2-6	TRBV29-1	many	TRBD1	CSARTGPGTGANVLTF	TGCAGCGCCAGGACAGGGCCTGGAACTGGGGCCAACGTCCTGACTTTC
TRBJ2-3	TRBV10-3	few	TRBD2	CAITMTGLAGPPDTQYF	TGTGCCATCACGATGACGGGACTAGCGGGACCACCAGATACGCAGTATTTT
TRBJ1-2	TRBV7-2	many	TRBD1	CASSFSQGANYGYTF	TGTGCCAGCAGCTTTTCACAGGGGGCGAACTATGGCTACACCTTC
TRBJ2-3	TRBV12-3/TRBV12-4	few	NA	CASSPPLGETDTQYF	TGTGCCAGCAGTCCGCCGTTAGGGGAAACAGATACGCAGTATTTT
TRBJ2-7	TRBV4-1	NA	NA	CASSQVQGAAYEQYF	TGCGCCAGCAGCCAAGTACAGGGTGCGGCCTACGAGCAGTACTTC
TRBJ2-3	TRBV7-2	many	TRBD2	CASSSHLAGETDTQYF	TGTGCCAGCAGCTCTCATCTAGCGGGGGAAACAGATACGCAGTATTTT
TRBJ2-1	TRBV7-9	NA	NA	CASSIGYENNEQFF	TGTGCCAGCAGCATAGGGTACGAAAACAATGAGCAGTTCTTC
TRBJ1-6	TRBV6-5	NA	NA	CASSFDRGDSPLHF	TGTGCCAGCAGTTTCGACAGAGGAGACTCACCCCTCCACTTT
TRBJ2-6	TRBV12-3/TRBV12-4	few	TRBD1	CASKSGTGSFSGANVLTF	TGTGCCAGCAAGTCCGGGACAGGGTCCTTCTCTGGGGCCAACGTCCTGACTTTC
TRBJ1-5	TRBV29-1	NA	NA	CSVEDGNQPQHF	TGCAGCGTTGAAGATGGGAATCAGCCCCAGCATTTT
TRBJ1-5	TRBV19	many	NA	CASSIGGVGRPWSNQPQHF	TGTGCCAGTAGTATAGGAGGAGTTGGGCGGCCTTGGAGCAATCAGCCCCAGCATTTT
TRBJ2-2	TRBV6-5	NA	NA	CASSPGPRDTGELFF	TGTGCCAGCAGCCCGGGACCGCGCGACACCGGGGAGCTGTTTTTT
TRBJ2-1	TRBV14	NA	TRBD2	CASSPTVGTSGAHNEQFF	TGTGCCAGCAGCCCTACGGTTGGGACTAGTGGGGCCCACAATGAGCAGTTCTTC
TRBJ1-2	TRBV14	once	TRBD1	CASSQAQSGQGAYGYTF	TGTGCCAGCAGCCAAGCCCAGTCCGGGCAGGGGGCATATGGCTACACCTTC
TRBJ2-1	TRBV4-1	few	TRBD2	CASSQGRIAGGAGYNEQFF	TGCGCCAGCAGCCAAGGACGGATAGCGGGAGGGGCCGGCTACAATGAGCAGTTCTTC
TRBJ1-1	TRBV6-5	NA	NA	CASSYDVGAGTEAFF	TGTGCCAGCAGTTACGATGTCGGGGCGGGCACTGAAGCTTTCTTT
TRBJ1-2	TRBV7-2	few	NA	CASSLEGYDRWNGYTF	TGTGCCAGCAGCTTAGAGGGCTACGACAGGTGGAATGGCTACACCTTC
TRBJ2-5	TRBV5-1	few	TRBD2	CASSLGTSGSHQETQYF	TGCGCCAGCAGCCTCGGGACTAGCGGGAGTCACCAAGAGACCCAGTACTTC
TRBJ2-5	TRBV20-1	few	NA	CSATDWWTQYF	TGCAGTGCTACGGACTGGTGGACCCAGTACTTC
TRBJ2-5	TRBV18	many	NA	CASSPRAMPETQYF	TGTGCCAGCTCACCAAGGGCTATGCCAGAGACCCAGTACTTC
TRBJ1-1	TRBV20-1	many	NA	CSARKPGQILNTEAFF	TGCAGTGCTAGAAAACCGGGACAAATCTTGAACACTGAAGCTTTCTTT
TRBJ1-3	TRBV7-3	NA	NA	CASSLSSIPSGNTIYF	TGTGCCAGCAGCTTAAGCTCCATCCCCTCTGGAAACACCATATATTTT
TRBJ2-7	TRBV7-9	once	NA	CASSHLLDSPYEQYF	TGTGCCAGCAGCCACCTACTGGACTCGCCCTACGAGCAGTACTTC
TRBJ1-1	TRBV6-2/TRBV6-3	many	NA	CASRTQREAFF	TGTGCCAGCAGGACCCAAAGAGAAGCTTTCTTT
TRBJ2-5	TRBV6-5	NA	NA	CASSYSPTRGETQYF	TGTGCCAGCAGTTACTCCCCGACCCGGGGGGAGACCCAGTACTTC
TRBJ1-1	TRBV6-5	NA	NA	CTSSYSTRGDLNTEAFF	TGTACCAGCAGTTACTCGACCAGGGGCGACTTGAACACTGAAGCTTTCTTT
TRBJ2-3	TRBV12-3/TRBV12-4	many	NA	CASSWDSTDTQYF	TGTGCCAGCAGTTGGGACAGCACAGATACGCAGTATTTT
TRBJ1-1	TRBV27	many	NA	CASSPSRLNTEAFF	TGTGCCAGCAGTCCCTCCAGACTGAACACTGAAGCTTTCTTT
TRBJ2-1	TRBV10-3	many	TRBD2	CAISGSGRHNEQFF	TGTGCCATCAGTGGAAGCGGGAGGCACAATGAGCAGTTCTTC
TRBJ2-7	TRBV3-1	many	NA	CASSQGSQSYEQYF	TGTGCCAGCAGCCAAGGGTCACAGTCCTACGAGCAGTACTTC
TRBJ2-2	TRBV11-2	few	NA	CASSFFADSMSGDTGELFF	TGTGCCAGCAGCTTTTTCGCGGACAGCATGAGTGGGGACACCGGGGAGCTGTTTTTT